Listed below are T cell receptor beta chains from one sample, sequenced in a study of cytomegalovirus exposure and HLA in healthy donors. The method was immunoSEQ multiplex PCR; TCRdb's version includes in-frame clones alone and lacks a portion of them. The data contain roughly 100,000 clones, around 60% of them singletons. The sample consisted of PBMCs. These receptors were collected from a woman aged 50 to 60 in good health and CMV-seronegative. The conserved cysteine and the conserved F or W are not part of the CDR3 here. Size is omitted from some rows. Given values are once, few, many or a class for expanded clones.

TRBV19	-	TRBJ2-5	ATRGSGGGIETQY
TRBV5-1	-	TRBJ2-1	ASSWTSGGAYNEQF
TRBV6-1	few	TRBJ1-2	ASLDGDYGYT
TRBV29-1	-	TRBJ2-3	SVDAGDPDTQY
TRBV7-6	-	TRBJ2-7	ASSPRTGGFNEQY
TRBV7-9	-	TRBJ2-1	ASSSEGLAGYNEQF
TRBV19	few	TRBJ1-5	ASSRGARMGNQPQH
TRBV11-3	-	TRBJ2-1	ASESWEGYNEQF
TRBV28	-	TRBJ1-2	ASSRENYGYT
TRBV30	-	TRBJ2-7	AWSAGPGHNYEQY
TRBV5-1	-	TRBJ1-6	ASATGSDRAASPLH
TRBV5-1	-	TRBJ2-3	ASSQTSGPTDTQY
TRBV7-3	few	TRBJ2-3	ASKQGGTADTQY
TRBV5-4	-	TRBJ2-7	ASSLGGTGSYEQY
TRBV7-9	-	TRBJ2-7	ASSLVSTTYEQY
TRBV2	-	TRBJ2-4	ASILGTLAKNIQY
TRBV29-1	-	TRBJ2-1	SVEFPGTASYNEQF
TRBV2	-	TRBJ1-1	ASSPERNTEAF
TRBV11-3	few	TRBJ2-7	ASSARTSGNQQY
TRBV19	-	TRBJ2-5	ASKAGWGNQETQY
TRBV2	-	TRBJ2-5	ASSELAQTQY
TRBV2	-	TRBJ1-5	ASTVHMDSYSNQPQH
TRBV11-2	-	TRBJ2-7	ASSLGAGEQY
TRBV6-6	-	TRBJ2-7	ASSFQAGGPLSEQY
TRBV5-1	-	TRBJ1-4	ASSLTSTNEKLF
TRBV2	-	TRBJ1-3	ASSNIATGGNTIY
TRBV27	-	TRBJ2-7	ASSQKTPGLAGGGYEQY
TRBV27	-	TRBJ1-1	ASSWNRVNTEAF
TRBV19	-	TRBJ1-4	ASSIGTATNEKLF
TRBV5-4	few	TRBJ2-7	ASSLWPLEQY
TRBV5-1	-	TRBJ2-5	ASSLSQGGATQY
TRBV27	-	TRBJ2-7	ASSLDVLSSSYEQY
TRBV4-2	few	TRBJ1-1	ASSQADRDDPEAF
TRBV19	-	TRBJ2-5	ASSIENGKTQY
TRBV5-1	few	TRBJ2-3	ASRPGRLAWTSGTDTQY
TRBV19	-	TRBJ1-3	ASTGFGTVGNTIY
TRBV28	-	TRBJ2-1	ASSLYETYNEQF
TRBV5-5	-	TRBJ1-2	ASSLASTVTTYGYT
TRBV10-3	-	TRBJ2-7	AISGRLAGVSGSYEQY
TRBV7-9	-	TRBJ1-5	ASSLAGAQPQH
TRBV14	-	TRBJ1-1	ASSQEGAFNTEAF
TRBV10-3	-	TRBJ2-7	AISESYGSYEQY
TRBV7-6	-	TRBJ1-4	ASSLQGLRLEKLF
TRBV10-3	few	TRBJ2-7	AISDPGDRGHYEQY
TRBV21-1	-	TRBJ2-4	ASSSRTGVILEDTKNIQY
TRBV13	few	TRBJ2-7	ASSLAEIGPYEQY
TRBV5-1	-	TRBJ2-1	ASSLEASSYNEQF
TRBV10-3	-	TRBJ1-5	AISVRTDVNQPQH
TRBV29-1	-	TRBJ1-2	SVGSGTYGYT
TRBV28	-	TRBJ2-1	ASSQHLTSGEGQF
TRBV10-3	few	TRBJ2-1	AISGTGNNEQF
TRBV4-3	-	TRBJ2-6	ASSQDPPGLAVLSGANVLT
TRBV19	-	TRBJ2-5	ASSAGDRRETQY
TRBV19	-	TRBJ1-1	ASSVELNTEAF
TRBV11-2	-	TRBJ2-1	ASSPGVAASYNEQF
TRBV7-2	few	TRBJ1-2	ASSLVGDAGGYT
TRBV5-1	few	TRBJ2-7	ASSLGLANYEQY